The clone carrying this TCR beta chain was seen more than once but under ten times. The sample originates from a study of CD8+CD57+ T cells in acquired aplastic anemia. Sequencing was done on patients that had shown CD8+CD57+ cell expansion by flow cytometry. Germline V CDR1 and CDR2: SGDLS, YYNGEE. The CDR3 runs to 15 residues. With 0 bases clipped from V and 2 bases from J, the junction kept 1 base outside the gene matches. The TCR beta profiling, which covered VDJ combination and CDR3 sequence, was carried out using genomic DNA as the template. TCRdb passed the reads through MiXCR, listing each CDR3 protein once. The data hold roughly 250,000 distinct CDR3 sequences, with approximately 50% observed a single time.

The chain uses TRBV9 and TRBJ2-3; 9 bases are shared with TRBD2. The sample comprised sorted CD4+, CD8+, or CD8+CD57+ T cells (not recorded which) from PBMCs. The receptor was isolated from a human donor with aplastic anemia. For the CDR3, the DNA is TGTGCCAGCAGCGTAGGACTAGCGGACACAGATACGCAGTATTTT. The encoded protein is CASSVGLADTDTQYF.